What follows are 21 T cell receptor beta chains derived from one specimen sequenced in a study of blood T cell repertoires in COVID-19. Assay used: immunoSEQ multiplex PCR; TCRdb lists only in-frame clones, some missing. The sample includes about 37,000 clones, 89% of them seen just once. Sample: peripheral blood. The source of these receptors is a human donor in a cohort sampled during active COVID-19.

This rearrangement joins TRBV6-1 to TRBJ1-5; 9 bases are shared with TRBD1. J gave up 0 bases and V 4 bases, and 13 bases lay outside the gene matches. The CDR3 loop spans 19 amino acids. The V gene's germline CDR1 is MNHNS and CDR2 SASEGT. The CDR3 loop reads CASSVTGTGKAYSNQPQHF. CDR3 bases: TGTGCCAGCAGTGTAACCGGGACAGGGAAGGCCTATAGCAATCAGCCCCAGCATTTT.

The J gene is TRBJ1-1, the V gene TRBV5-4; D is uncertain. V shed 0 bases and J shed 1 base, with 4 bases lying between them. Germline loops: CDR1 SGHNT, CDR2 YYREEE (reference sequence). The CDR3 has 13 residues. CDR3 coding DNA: TGTGCCAGCAGCTTGGCAGGGAACACTGAAGCTTTCTTT. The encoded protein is CASSLAGNTEAFF.

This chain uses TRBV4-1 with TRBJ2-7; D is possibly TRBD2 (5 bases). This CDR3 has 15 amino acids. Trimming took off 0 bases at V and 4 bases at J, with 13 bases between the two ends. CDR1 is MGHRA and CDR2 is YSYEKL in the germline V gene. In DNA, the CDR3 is TGCGCCAGCAGCCAAGACGATGTCCGGACTTACGAGCAGTACTTC. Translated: CASSQDDVRTYEQYF.

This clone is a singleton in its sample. Written as DNA, the CDR3 is TGTGCCTGGAGTGTAAAGGGGGCGGTTGGCTACACCTTC. It is translated as CAWSVKGAVGYTF. The chain links TRBV30 to TRBJ1-2; 7 bases agree with TRBD1. CDR1 and CDR2 (germline): GTSNPN, SVGIG (reference sequence). The CDR3 contains 13 residues. V shed 0 bases and J 7 bases; nucleotides not matched to a gene: 5.

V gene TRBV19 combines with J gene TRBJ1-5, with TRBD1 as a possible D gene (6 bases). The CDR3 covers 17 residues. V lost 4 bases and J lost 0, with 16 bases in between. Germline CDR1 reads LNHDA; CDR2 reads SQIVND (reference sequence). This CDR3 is CASSTGQPQYSNQPQHF. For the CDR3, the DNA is TGTGCCAGTAGTACTGGACAGCCCCAATATAGCAATCAGCCCCAGCATTTT.

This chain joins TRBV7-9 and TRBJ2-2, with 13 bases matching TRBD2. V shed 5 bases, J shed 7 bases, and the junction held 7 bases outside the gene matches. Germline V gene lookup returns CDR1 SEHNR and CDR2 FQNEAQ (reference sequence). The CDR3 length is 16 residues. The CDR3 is CASSLGTSGDSGELFF. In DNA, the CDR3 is TGTGCCAGCAGCCTCGGGACTAGCGGGGACAGCGGGGAGCTGTTTTTT.

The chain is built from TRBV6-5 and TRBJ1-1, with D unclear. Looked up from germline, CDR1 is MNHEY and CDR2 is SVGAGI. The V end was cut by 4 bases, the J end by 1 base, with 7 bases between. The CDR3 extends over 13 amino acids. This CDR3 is CASSWPGNTEAFF. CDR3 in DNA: TGTGCCAGCAGTTGGCCGGGGAACACTGAAGCTTTCTTT.

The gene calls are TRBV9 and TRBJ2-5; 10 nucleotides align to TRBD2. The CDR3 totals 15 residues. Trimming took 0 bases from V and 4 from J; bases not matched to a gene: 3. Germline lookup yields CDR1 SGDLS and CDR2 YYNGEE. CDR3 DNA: TGTGCCAGCAGCGTAGGTCTAGCGGGAGTAGAGACCCAGTACTTC. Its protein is CASSVGLAGVETQYF.

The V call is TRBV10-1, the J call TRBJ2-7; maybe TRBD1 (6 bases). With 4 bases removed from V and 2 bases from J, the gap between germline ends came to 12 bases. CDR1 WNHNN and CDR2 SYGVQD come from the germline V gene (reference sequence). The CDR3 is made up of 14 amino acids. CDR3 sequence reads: CASSGTVPPYEQYF. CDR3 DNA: TGCGCCAGCAGTGGGACAGTCCCCCCCTACGAGCAGTACTTC.

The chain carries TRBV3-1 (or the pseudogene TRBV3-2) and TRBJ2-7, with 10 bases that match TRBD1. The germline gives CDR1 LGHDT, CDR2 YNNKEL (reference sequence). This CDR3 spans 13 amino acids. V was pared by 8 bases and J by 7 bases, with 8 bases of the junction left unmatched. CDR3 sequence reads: CASGGQGTREQYF. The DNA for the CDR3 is TGTGCCAGCGGGGGACAGGGGACGCGGGAGCAGTACTTC.

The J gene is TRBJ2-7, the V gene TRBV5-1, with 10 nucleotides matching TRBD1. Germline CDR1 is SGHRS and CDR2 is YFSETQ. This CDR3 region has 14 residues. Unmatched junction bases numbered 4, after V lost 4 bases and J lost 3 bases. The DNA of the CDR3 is TGCGCCAGCAGCCGCGGGACAGGGGACTACGAGCAGTACTTC. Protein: CASSRGTGDYEQYF.

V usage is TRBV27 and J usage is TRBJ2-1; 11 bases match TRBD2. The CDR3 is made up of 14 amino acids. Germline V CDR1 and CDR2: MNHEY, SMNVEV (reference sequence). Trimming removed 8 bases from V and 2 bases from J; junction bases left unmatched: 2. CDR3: CASGTSGTYNEQFF. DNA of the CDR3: TGTGCCAGCGGGACTAGCGGAACCTACAATGAGCAGTTCTTC.

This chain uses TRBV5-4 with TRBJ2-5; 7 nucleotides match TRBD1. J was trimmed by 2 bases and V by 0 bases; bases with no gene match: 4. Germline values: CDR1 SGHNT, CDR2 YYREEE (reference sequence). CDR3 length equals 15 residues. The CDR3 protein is CASSLGDRVQETQYF. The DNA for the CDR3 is TGTGCCAGCAGCTTGGGAGACAGGGTGCAAGAGACCCAGTACTTC.

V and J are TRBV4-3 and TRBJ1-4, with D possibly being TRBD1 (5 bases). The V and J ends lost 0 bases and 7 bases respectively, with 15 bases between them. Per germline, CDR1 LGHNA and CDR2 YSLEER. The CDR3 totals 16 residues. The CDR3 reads CASSQDWGGGGEKLFF. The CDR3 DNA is TGCGCCAGCAGCCAAGATTGGGGAGGCGGGGGTGAAAAACTGTTTTTT.

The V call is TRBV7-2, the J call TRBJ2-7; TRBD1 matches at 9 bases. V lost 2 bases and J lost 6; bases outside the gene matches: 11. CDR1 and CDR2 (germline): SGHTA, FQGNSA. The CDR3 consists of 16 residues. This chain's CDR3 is CASSLTSGGQGFEQYF. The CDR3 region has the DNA TGTGCCAGCAGCTTAACATCCGGTGGACAGGGGTTCGAGCAGTACTTC.

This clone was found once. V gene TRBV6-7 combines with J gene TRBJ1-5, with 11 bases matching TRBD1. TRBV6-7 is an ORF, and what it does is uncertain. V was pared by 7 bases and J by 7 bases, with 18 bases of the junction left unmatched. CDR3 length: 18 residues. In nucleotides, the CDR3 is TGTGCCAGCACCCAGGTCCTTAACGGACAGGGGGCAGAGCAGCCCCAGCATTTT. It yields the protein CASTQVLNGQGAEQPQHF.

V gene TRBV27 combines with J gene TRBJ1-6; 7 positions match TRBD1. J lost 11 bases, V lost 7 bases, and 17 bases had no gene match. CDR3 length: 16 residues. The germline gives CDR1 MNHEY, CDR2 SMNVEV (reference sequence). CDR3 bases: TGTGCCAGCACCATCTCCTCCGGGACAGTTATTCCACCCCTCCACTTT. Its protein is CASTISSGTVIPPLHF.

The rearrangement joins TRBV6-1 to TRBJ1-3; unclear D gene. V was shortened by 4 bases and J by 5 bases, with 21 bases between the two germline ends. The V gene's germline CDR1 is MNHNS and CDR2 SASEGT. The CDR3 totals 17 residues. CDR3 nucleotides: TGTGCCAGCAGTGCAGGCTTCAGGTTTTCTATTAGAAACACCATATATTTT. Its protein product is CASSAGFRFSIRNTIYF.

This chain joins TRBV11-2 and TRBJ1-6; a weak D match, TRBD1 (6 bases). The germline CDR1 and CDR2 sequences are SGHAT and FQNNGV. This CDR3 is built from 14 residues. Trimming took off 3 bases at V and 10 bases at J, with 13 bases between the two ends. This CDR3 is CASSFAGDRSPLHF. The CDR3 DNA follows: TGTGCCAGCAGCTTCGCAGGGGACCGGTCACCCCTCCACTTT.

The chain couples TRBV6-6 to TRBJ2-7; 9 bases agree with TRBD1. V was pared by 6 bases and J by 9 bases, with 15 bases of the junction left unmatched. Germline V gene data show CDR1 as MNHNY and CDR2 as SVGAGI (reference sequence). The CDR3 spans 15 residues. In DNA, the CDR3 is TGTGCCAGCAGGATTACAACCGGGACAGGGTTGCGGCAGTACTTC. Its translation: CASRITTGTGLRQYF.

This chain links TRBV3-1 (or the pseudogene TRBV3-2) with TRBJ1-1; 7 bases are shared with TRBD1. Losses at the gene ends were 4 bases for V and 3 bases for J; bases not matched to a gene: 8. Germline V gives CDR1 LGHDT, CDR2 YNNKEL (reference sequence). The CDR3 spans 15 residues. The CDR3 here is CASSRDYRGDTEAFF. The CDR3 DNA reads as TGTGCCAGCAGCCGAGATTACAGGGGCGACACTGAAGCTTTCTTT.